A selection of T cell receptor beta chains follows, all from one sample in a study of metastatic and nonmetastatic thyroid tumors. TCRdb re-called clones via MiXCR from the PCR reads. The sample has about 21,000 clones; approximately 16% are singletons. Material: blood. Receptor source: a male donor with papillary thyroid cancer or a benign thyroid nodule (not recorded which). Some clones in this sample may be carry-over from other donors' samples. Both conserved end residues are part of each CDR3. A D gene is named only where the DNA matches it firmly. For some rows the clone size is stated as once, few or many, or as a class when expanded; others skip it.

len	v_gene	d_gene	j_gene	abundance	CDR3aa	CDR3nt
15	TRBV4-2	TRBD1	TRBJ2-1	many	CASSQTGGYLNEQFF	TGTGCCAGCAGCCAAACAGGGGGGTACTTAAATGAGCAGTTCTTC
13	TRBV2	TRBD1	TRBJ1-4	many	CASRDSPNEKLFF	TGTGCCAGCCGGGACAGCCCAAATGAAAAACTGTTTTTT
10	TRBV6-1	.	TRBJ1-1	many	CASFDREAFF	TGTGCCAGTTTTGATCGGGAAGCTTTCTTT
11	TRBV12-3/TRBV12-4	.	TRBJ1-2	few	CASIQSRGYTF	TGTGCCAGCATTCAATCAAGGGGCTACACCTTC
14	TRBV20-1	TRBD1	TRBJ1-5	.	CSARWTGADQPQHF	TGCAGTGCTAGATGGACAGGGGCTGATCAGCCCCAGCATTTT
13	TRBV5-1	TRBD1	TRBJ2-5	.	CASGADREETQYF	TGCGCCAGCGGGGCGGACAGGGAAGAGACCCAGTACTTC
15	TRBV20-1	.	TRBJ2-3	many	CSASSAETFTDTQYF	TGCAGTGCTAGCTCAGCCGAGACCTTCACAGATACGCAGTATTTT
14	TRBV20-1	TRBD1	TRBJ1-6	medium-sized	CSAGRDRHNSPLHF	TGCAGTGCCGGCCGGGACAGGCATAATTCACCCCTCCACTTT
15	TRBV5-1	TRBD1	TRBJ2-7	.	CASSLTGQGPYEQYF	TGCGCCAGCAGCTTAACGGGACAGGGGCCGTACGAGCAGTACTTC
13	TRBV7-8	.	TRBJ2-5	many	CASSSQEMETQYF	TGTGCCAGCAGCTCCCAGGAGATGGAGACCCAGTACTTC
15	TRBV4-1	TRBD2	TRBJ2-1	many	CASSQDVGLHNEQFF	TGCGCCAGCAGCCAAGATGTGGGACTACACAATGAGCAGTTCTTC
16	TRBV4-2	TRBD2	TRBJ2-1	many	CASSQKAGGAYNEQFF	TGTGCCAGCAGCCAAAAGGCGGGGGGAGCCTACAATGAGCAGTTCTTC
16	TRBV19	TRBD1	TRBJ1-1	many	CATRTGTGERQAEAFF	TGTGCCACTCGAACCGGGACAGGGGAAAGGCAGGCTGAAGCTTTCTTT
18	TRBV20-1	TRBD2	TRBJ2-3	many	CSARGAPERGGRGDTQYF	TGCAGTGCTAGAGGGGCCCCTGAGCGGGGGGGCCGTGGAGATACGCAGTATTTT
16	TRBV5-6	TRBD2	TRBJ2-3	.	CASSSSGRTFTDTQYF	TGTGCCAGCAGTTCAAGCGGGAGGACCTTCACAGATACGCAGTATTTT
15	TRBV4-1	.	TRBJ1-1	many	CASSRLGQSVAEAFF	TGCGCCAGCAGCCGGCTAGGACAGTCGGTCGCTGAAGCTTTCTTT
15	TRBV6-1	.	TRBJ2-1	many	CASSEVGLGYNEQFF	TGTGCCAGCAGTGAAGTCGGGCTTGGGTACAATGAGCAGTTCTTC
18	TRBV28	.	TRBJ2-6	many	CASSSPGYGRSGANVLTF	TGTGCCAGCAGTTCGCCCGGCTACGGCAGGTCTGGGGCCAACGTCCTGACTTTC
15	TRBV9	.	TRBJ2-1	many	CASSETASSYNEQFF	TGTGCCAGCAGCGAGACGGCGAGCTCCTACAATGAGCAGTTCTTC
13	TRBV6-1	.	TRBJ1-5	medium-sized	CASRGRRDQPQHF	TGTGCCAGCAGAGGTCGGAGGGATCAGCCCCAGCATTTT
12	TRBV4-1	.	TRBJ2-1	many	CASSQVRGSQFF	TGCGCCAGCAGCCAGGTCCGGGGTAGTCAGTTCTTC
16	TRBV5-5	.	TRBJ2-2	once	CASSSGDTANTGELFF	TGTGCCAGCAGCTCGGGGGACACAGCGAACACCGGGGAGCTTTTTTTT
18	TRBV6-5	TRBD2	TRBJ2-2	medium-sized	CASSPYSAGVMSTGELFF	TGTGCCAGCAGTCCTTATTCAGCGGGAGTTATGAGCACCGGGGAGCTGTTTTTT
14	TRBV15	.	TRBJ1-5	many	CATSRGLNSQPQHF	TGTGCCACCAGCAGAGGGCTGAACTCTCAGCCCCAGCATTTT
12	TRBV30	.	TRBJ2-7	.	CAWSPGTYEQYF	TGTGCCTGGAGTCCCGGTACCTACGAGCAGTACTTC
16	TRBV6-1	.	TRBJ1-2	few	CASSEEVAVPNYGYTF	TGTGCCAGCAGTGAAGAGGTGGCAGTTCCTAACTATGGCTACACCTTC
17	TRBV6-1	.	TRBJ2-6	few	CASSLWGRSFGANVLTF	TGTGCCAGCAGTTTATGGGGGAGAAGTTTTGGGGCCAACGTCCTGACTTTC
15	TRBV6-1	TRBD2	TRBJ2-3	few	CASSGGTSGGNTQYF	TGTGCCAGCAGTGGAGGGACTAGCGGGGGGAATACGCAGTATTTT
14	TRBV2	TRBD1	TRBJ1-1	many	CASSDMRGLTEAFF	TGTGCCAGCAGTGATATGAGGGGGCTCACTGAAGCTTTCTTT
16	TRBV18	TRBD2	TRBJ2-1	.	CASSPPASGSYNEQFF	TGTGCCAGCTCACCACCTGCTAGCGGGTCGTACAATGAGCAGTTCTTC
16	TRBV4-1	.	TRBJ1-3	many	CASSQGLRDTGNTIYF	TGCGCCAGCAGCCAAGGCCTTCGGGACACTGGAAACACCATATATTTT
18	TRBV11-2	.	TRBJ2-1	.	CASSLGRGMASRLNEQFF	TGTGCCAGCAGCTTAGGGAGGGGTATGGCTAGCAGGCTAAATGAGCAGTTCTTC
20	TRBV6-2/TRBV6-3	TRBD2	TRBJ2-3	.	CASSSRTSGSWPSVWDTQYF	TGTGCCAGCAGTTCCAGGACTAGCGGGAGTTGGCCGTCTGTGTGGGATACGCAGTATTTT
18	TRBV20-1	TRBD2	TRBJ2-4	.	CSAGRLRTSGLAKNIQYF	TGCAGTGCTGGAAGACTCCGGACTAGCGGATTAGCCAAAAACATTCAGTACTTC
13	TRBV27	.	TRBJ2-1	many	CASSFPAGNEQFF	TGTGCCAGCAGTTTCCCTGCAGGCAATGAGCAGTTCTTC
14	TRBV9	.	TRBJ2-3	.	CASSVMDNTDTQYF	TGTGCCAGCAGCGTTATGGATAACACAGATACGCAGTATTTT
12	TRBV29-1	.	TRBJ1-2	many	CSVQESGYGYTF	TGCAGCGTACAGGAGTCCGGCTATGGCTACACCTTC
14	TRBV20-1	.	TRBJ1-6	many	CSARPGPSNSPLHF	TGCAGTGCTAGACCGGGACCTTCTAATTCACCCCTCCACTTT
16	TRBV9	.	TRBJ1-1	.	CASSVDGGRWNTEAFF	TGTGCCAGCAGCGTAGATGGGGGACGGTGGAACACTGAAGCTTTCTTT
15	TRBV6-1	TRBD2	TRBJ2-1	few	CASSDELAGVYEQLF	TGTGCCAGCAGTGACGAACTAGCGGGGGTCTATGAGCAGCTCTTC
16	TRBV4-2	.	TRBJ1-6	many	CASSQDPQGRYSPLHF	TGTGCCAGCAGCCAAGACCCCCAGGGGCGATATTCACCCCTCCACTTT
15	TRBV7-2	.	TRBJ2-7	once	CASSSGLGGLYEQYF	TGTGCCAGCAGCTCCGGACTCGGGGGGCTCTACGAGCAGTACTTC
14	TRBV6-5	.	TRBJ1-5	.	CASSNHGFSQPQHF	TGTGCCAGCAGTAACCATGGGTTTAGTCAGCCCCAGCATTTT
14	TRBV28	.	TRBJ2-7	medium-sized	CASSFPVSSYEQYF	TGTGCCAGCAGTTTTCCGGTGAGCTCCTACGAGCAGTACTTC
15	TRBV10-3	.	TRBJ1-3	many	CAIREYSGAGNTIYF	TGTGCCATCAGGGAGTACTCAGGGGCTGGAAACACCATATATTTT
14	TRBV13	.	TRBJ1-2	many	CASSARVYRDGYTF	TGTGCCAGCAGCGCACGGGTCTACCGGGATGGCTACACCTTC
14	TRBV3-1	.	TRBJ1-1	medium-sized	CASSQESRKGEAFF	TGTGCCAGCAGCCAAGAATCCAGGAAGGGAGAAGCTTTCTTT
12	TRBV6-5	.	TRBJ2-1	few	CASSSRDDEQFF	TGTGCCAGCAGTTCCCGAGACGACGAGCAGTTCTTC